Presented here are 28 T cell receptor beta chains from one specimen sequenced in a study of CD8 T cells in Susac syndrome. A quantity of about 0.5 to 1 ug RNA underwent reverse transcription using random hexamers. TCRdb used MiXCR to reprocess the immunoSEQ multiplex PCR reads, holding one entry per CDR3 protein. The sample consists of 400,000 to 550,000 distinct CDR3 sequences, 85% of them appearing once. Sequences were obtained from CD8+ T cells from PBMCs. Receptors originate from a human donor with multiple sclerosis.

V gene TRBV27 combines with J gene TRBJ1-2; no clear D gene. Germline V CDR1 and CDR2: MNHEY, SMNVEV (reference sequence). This CDR3 comprises 15 residues. V was pared by 4 bases and J by 3 bases, with 15 bases between. CDR3 bases: TGTGCCAGCAGTTCCAAGTATAAGAATGACTATGGCTACACCTTC. Its protein product is CASSSKYKNDYGYTF.

This clonotype was counted a few times. The chain carries TRBV6-2 or TRBV6-3 and TRBJ2-1; D perhaps matches TRBD2 (6 bases). This CDR3 spans 14 amino acids. Trimming left V 3 bases short and J 1 base short, with 7 bases between. The germline V gene encodes CDR1 MNHEY and CDR2 SVGEGT. CDR3 bases: TGTGCCAGCAGTTATGGGGGGTCCTACAATGAGCAGTTCTTC. Amino acid sequence: CASSYGGSYNEQFF.

V and J are TRBV20-1 and TRBJ1-5; D uncertain. CDR1 is DFQATT and CDR2 is SNEGSKA in the germline V gene (reference sequence). The CDR3 length is 13 residues. V was cut by 0 bases and J by 4 bases, with 7 bases left in between. The CDR3: CSARDGSNQPQHF. Written as DNA, the CDR3 is TGCAGTGCTAGAGATGGGTCGAATCAGCCCCAGCATTTT.

V and J are TRBV20-1 and TRBJ1-4; the match to TRBD1 covers 9 bases. CDR3 size: 14 residues. V shed 3 bases and J 8 bases; nucleotides not matched to a gene: 7. Germline V CDR1 and CDR2: DFQATT, SNEGSKA (reference sequence). CDR3 sequence: CSASQDRGYEKLFF. The DNA for the CDR3 is TGCAGTGCTAGCCAAGACAGGGGGTACGAAAAACTGTTTTTT.

V and J are TRBV5-4 and TRBJ2-5; TRBD1 matches at 7 bases. Unmatched junction bases numbered 10, after V lost 4 bases and J lost 7 bases. This CDR3 is 14 amino acids long. CDR1 is SGHNT and CDR2 is YYREEE in the germline V gene (reference sequence). CDR3 sequence: CASSPGTAVMTQYF. Here the CDR3 DNA reads TGTGCCAGCAGCCCGGGGACAGCCGTAATGACCCAGTACTTC.

The rearrangement joins TRBV27 to TRBJ2-3, with 11 bases fitting TRBD2. With 0 bases clipped from V and 0 bases from J, the junction kept 5 bases outside the gene matches. This CDR3 region has 18 residues. Germline CDR1 is MNHEY and CDR2 is SMNVEV (reference sequence). The CDR3 DNA sequence: TGTGCCAGCAGTTTATCCCCCCTAGCGGGGGGAAGCACAGATACGCAGTATTTT. Translated: CASSLSPLAGGSTDTQYF.

This chain connects TRBV5-5 to TRBJ2-5, with D unresolved. This CDR3 is 13 amino acids long. V was trimmed by 6 bases and J by 0 bases, leaving 9 bases between them. Germline lookup yields CDR1 SGHKS and CDR2 YYEKEE (reference sequence). CDR3 in DNA: TGTGCCAGCACCCTTCTCCACCAAGAGACCCAGTACTTC. Its translation: CASTLLHQETQYF. Looking up the rest from reference TRBV5-5 and TRBJ2-5 gives the full variable domain: DAGVTQSPTHLIKTRGQQVTLRCSPISGHKSVSWYQQVLGQGPQFIFQYYEKEERGRGNFPDRFSARQFPNYSSELNVNALLLGDSALYLCASTLLHQETQYFGPGTRLLVL.

This rearrangement joins TRBV4-1 to TRBJ2-1, with 8 nucleotides matching TRBD2. The germline V gene has CDR1 MGHRA and CDR2 YSYEKL. The CDR3 is made up of 17 amino acids. With V trimmed by 1 base and J by 5 bases, 10 bases remained unmatched. This CDR3 reads CASSQVGTSGNDNEQFF. The CDR3 DNA reads TGCGCCAGCAGCCAAGTCGGAACTAGCGGAAATGACAATGAGCAGTTCTTC.

This chain links TRBV2 with TRBJ1-3; perhaps TRBD1 as D (5 bases). The CDR3 totals 15 residues. V gave up 2 bases and J gave up 4 bases, with 12 bases separating them. Looked up from germline, CDR1 is SNHLY and CDR2 is FYNNEI. CDR3 nucleotides: TGTGCCAGCAGTGAATTCTCGGGACCCGGAAACACCATATATTTT. Translating it yields CASSEFSGPGNTIYF.

This chain connects TRBV4-1 to TRBJ1-2; possibly TRBD1 for D (6 bases). The CDR3 covers 14 residues. From germline, CDR1 is MGHRA and CDR2 YSYEKL. Deletions cut 1 base from V and 6 bases from J, with 12 bases between. DNA of the CDR3: TGCGCCAGCAGCCAAGCAGGGGCTGTCGATGGCTACACCTTC. It specifies CASSQAGAVDGYTF.

V is TRBV15 and J is TRBJ1-1; 7 positions match TRBD1. The CDR3 runs to 15 residues. V shed 5 bases and J 1 base; nucleotides not matched to a gene: 7. The germline V gene has CDR1 LNHNV and CDR2 YYDKDF (reference sequence). The CDR3 is CATSAPRQGNTEAFF. DNA for the CDR3: TGTGCCACCAGCGCCCCGAGACAGGGGAACACTGAAGCTTTCTTT.

The chain employs TRBV27 and TRBJ1-4; no definite D call. The CDR3 runs to 13 residues. The germline V gene encodes CDR1 MNHEY and CDR2 SMNVEV (reference sequence). The ends were cut back, 3 bases at V and 11 bases at J, with 13 bases in the middle. This CDR3 reads CASSLVGRRKLFF. DNA for the CDR3: TGTGCCAGCAGTTTGGTGGGCAGGAGGAAACTGTTTTTT.

This rearrangement joins TRBV9 to TRBJ2-1; D tentatively fits TRBD1 or TRBD2 (6 bases each). The CDR3 is 15 residues long. Deletions cut 3 bases from V and 8 bases from J, with 18 bases between. Germline assignment: CDR1 SGDLS and CDR2 YYNGEE. CDR3 DNA sequence: TGTGCCAGCAGCGGGCCCACGGGGGCATATGATGAGCAGTTCTTC. Protein sequence: CASSGPTGAYDEQFF.

The V gene is TRBV13, the J gene TRBJ2-1, with unresolved D. This CDR3 spans 13 amino acids. Deletions cut 2 bases from V and 6 bases from J, with 8 bases between. Germline CDR1 and CDR2: PRHDT and FYEKMQ (reference sequence). The CDR3 sequence: CASSLSVSNEQFF. In DNA form, the CDR3 reads TGTGCCAGCAGCTTATCCGTGAGCAATGAGCAGTTCTTC.

V is TRBV7-9 and J is TRBJ1-5; D perhaps matches TRBD1 (6 bases). The CDR3 contains 14 residues. V gave up 4 bases and J gave up 7 bases, with 14 bases separating them. The germline V gene encodes CDR1 SEHNR and CDR2 FQNEAQ (reference sequence). DNA for the CDR3: TGTGCCAGCAGCTCTGGGGGCCTCGGGCAGCCCCAGCATTTT. Protein: CASSSGGLGQPQHF.

V gene TRBV9 combines with J gene TRBJ1-1; 7 bases are shared with TRBD1. Germline-derived CDR1 and CDR2 are SGDLS and YYNGEE. This CDR3 comprises 13 residues. J was trimmed by 8 bases and V by 3 bases; bases with no gene match: 7. The CDR3 here is CASSATGIREAFF. Here the CDR3 DNA reads TGTGCCAGCAGCGCGACAGGGATCCGGGAAGCTTTCTTT.

CDR3 region: CASSSFDISYEQYF. CDR3 nucleotide sequence: TGTGCCAGCAGCTCTTTTGATATCTCCTACGAGCAGTACTTC. V gene TRBV7-9 combines with J gene TRBJ2-7; D is undetermined. Germline V gene data show CDR1 as SEHNR and CDR2 as FQNEAQ (reference sequence). Trimming pared 4 bases from V and 0 bases from J, leaving 10 bases between. The CDR3 totals 14 residues.

The chain links TRBV4-1 to TRBJ2-3, with D tentatively TRBD1 (6 bases). V lost 1 base, J lost 6 bases, and 17 bases lay in between. The CDR3 spans 16 residues. Germline-derived CDR1 and CDR2 are MGHRA and YSYEKL. CDR3 sequence: CASSQVEQGLSDTQYF. Written as DNA, the CDR3 is TGCGCCAGCAGCCAAGTGGAGCAGGGGTTATCGGATACGCAGTATTTT.

The sample holds one count of this clonotype. The chain has TRBV3-1 and TRBJ2-1, with 8 nucleotides matching TRBD2. This CDR3 contains 15 residues. The V and J ends lost 0 bases and 7 bases, in that order; junction bases with no gene match: 5. CDR1 is LGHDT, CDR2 YNNKEL, per germline (reference sequence). CDR3 loop: CASSQERGGQNEQFF. The CDR3 bases are TGTGCCAGCAGCCAAGAACGGGGGGGCCAAAATGAGCAGTTCTTC.

The count of this clonotype is one. The chain carries TRBV15 and TRBJ1-6; 7 bases line up with TRBD1. CDR3 size: 16 residues. Losses at the gene ends were 5 bases for V and 6 bases for J; bases not matched to a gene: 10. The V gene's germline CDR1 is LNHNV and CDR2 YYDKDF (reference sequence). The CDR3 sequence is CATSLVPPGGNSPLHF. CDR3 DNA sequence: TGTGCCACCAGCCTCGTGCCCCCAGGGGGTAATTCACCCCTCCACTTT.

The rearrangement uses TRBV4-1 and TRBJ2-5, with 7 bases matching TRBD2. CDR1 and CDR2 from the germline V gene are MGHRA and YSYEKL. This CDR3 is 19 amino acids long. The J segment lost 1 base and the V segment lost 4 bases, leaving 18 bases of the junction unmatched. The CDR3 bases are TGCGCCAGCAGCCCGCGCCGGCTAGCGGTAACCTCGCCCCAAGAGACCCAGTACTTC. Protein: CASSPRRLAVTSPQETQYF.

This chain joins TRBV27 and TRBJ2-7, with 8 bases matching TRBD1. The CDR3 loop spans 14 amino acids. V gave up 8 bases and J gave up 0 bases; unmatched junction bases: 6. Germline V gene sequence: CDR1 MNHEY, CDR2 SMNVEV (reference sequence). The CDR3 bases are TGTGCCAGCGATCCCGGGACAGGCTCCTACGAGCAGTACTTC. Residues: CASDPGTGSYEQYF.

This clonotype was detected once. The V and J genes are TRBV19 and TRBJ1-2; D gene ambiguous. Germline CDR1 and CDR2: LNHDA and SQIVND (reference sequence). The CDR3 loop spans 13 amino acids. Trimming removed 3 bases from V and 4 bases from J, with 9 bases in between. The CDR3 loop reads CASSMVQTYGYTF. In nucleotides, the CDR3 is TGTGCCAGTAGTATGGTACAGACCTATGGCTACACCTTC.

V usage is TRBV5-8 and J usage is TRBJ2-2, with 10 nucleotides matching TRBD2. Germline CDR1 SGHTS, CDR2 YDEGEE. Trimming cost V 0 bases and J 0 bases; bases outside gene matches: 5. The length of the CDR3 is 18 residues. CDR3 DNA sequence: TGTGCCAGCAGCTTGGGGCTAGCGGGAGCAACGAACACCGGGGAGCTGTTTTTT. Translated, it gives CASSLGLAGATNTGELFF. The full variable domain, rest sourced from reference TRBV5-8 and TRBJ2-2, is EAGVTQSPTHLIKTRGQQATLRCSPISGHTSVYWYQQALGLGLQFLLWYDEGEERNRGNFPPRFSGRQFPNYSSELNVNALELEDSALYLCASSLGLAGATNTGELFFGEGSRLTVL.

The chain recombines TRBV29-1 with TRBJ2-7; possible D gene TRBD2, 5 bases. The CDR3 sequence is 12 residues long. The V gene's germline CDR1 is SQVTM and CDR2 ANQGSEA. V gave up 5 bases and J gave up 5 bases, with 13 bases separating them. CDR3: CSVLREVNEQYF. For the CDR3, the DNA is TGCAGCGTTTTGAGGGAAGTCAACGAGCAGTACTTC.

The gene calls are TRBV7-6 and TRBJ1-5; no reliable D call. The CDR3 has 15 amino acids. Per germline, CDR1 SGHVS and CDR2 FNYEAQ. V lost 5 bases to trimming and J lost 0 bases, with 11 bases between them. The CDR3 sequence: CASSPGRVSNQPQHF. CDR3 bases: TGTGCCAGCAGCCCTGGACGGGTTAGCAATCAGCCCCAGCATTTT. The full variable domain, its missing parts supplied by reference TRBV7-6 and TRBJ1-5, is GAGVSQSPRYKVTKRGQDVALRCDPISGHVSLYWYRQALGQGPEFLTYFNYEAQQDKSGLPNDRFSAERPEGSISTLTIQRTEQRDSAMYRCASSPGRVSNQPQHFGDGTRLSIL.

The V call is TRBV27, the J call TRBJ1-2, with no clear D. V shed 3 bases and J shed 8 bases, with 10 bases lying between them. The length of the CDR3 is 12 residues. Germline V gene sequence: CDR1 MNHEY, CDR2 SMNVEV (reference sequence). The CDR3 sequence is CASSFSGPGYTF. The CDR3 coding sequence is TGTGCCAGCAGTTTTTCGGGCCCCGGCTACACCTTC.

This clonotype was seen a few times. The chain links TRBV19 to TRBJ1-1; 9 bases fit TRBD1. The CDR3 runs 13 residues. With V trimmed by 4 bases and J by 4 bases, 1 base remained unmatched. The germline V gene has CDR1 LNHDA and CDR2 SQIVND (reference sequence). The CDR3: CASSKTGGTEAFF. CDR3 nucleotides: TGTGCCAGTAGTAAGACAGGGGGCACTGAAGCTTTCTTT.